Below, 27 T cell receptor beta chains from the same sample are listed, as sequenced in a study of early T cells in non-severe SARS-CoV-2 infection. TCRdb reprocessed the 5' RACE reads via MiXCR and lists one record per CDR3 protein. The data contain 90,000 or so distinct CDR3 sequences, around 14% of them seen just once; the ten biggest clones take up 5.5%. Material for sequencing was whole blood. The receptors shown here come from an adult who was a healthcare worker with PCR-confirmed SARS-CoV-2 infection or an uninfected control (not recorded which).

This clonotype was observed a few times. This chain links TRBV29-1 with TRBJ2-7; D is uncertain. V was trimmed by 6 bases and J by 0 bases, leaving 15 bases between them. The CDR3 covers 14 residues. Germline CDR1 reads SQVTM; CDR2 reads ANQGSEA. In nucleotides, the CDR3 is TGCAGCGTCATCACATACGAAATCTCCTACGAGCAGTACTTC. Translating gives CSVITYEISYEQYF.

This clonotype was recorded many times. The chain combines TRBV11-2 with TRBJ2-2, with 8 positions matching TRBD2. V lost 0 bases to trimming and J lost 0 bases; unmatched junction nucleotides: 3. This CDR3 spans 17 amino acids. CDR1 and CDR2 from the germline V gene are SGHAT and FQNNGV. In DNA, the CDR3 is TGTGCCAGCAGCTTAGAGGCAGCGGGGGCGAACACCGGGGAGCTGTTTTTT. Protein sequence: CASSLEAAGANTGELFF.

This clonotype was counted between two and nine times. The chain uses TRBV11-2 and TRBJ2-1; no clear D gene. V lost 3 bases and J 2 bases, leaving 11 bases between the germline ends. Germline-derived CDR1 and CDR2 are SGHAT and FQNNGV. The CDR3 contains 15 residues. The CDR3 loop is CASSFILGPYNEQFF. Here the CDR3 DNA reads TGTGCCAGCAGCTTCATTTTAGGACCCTACAATGAGCAGTTCTTC.

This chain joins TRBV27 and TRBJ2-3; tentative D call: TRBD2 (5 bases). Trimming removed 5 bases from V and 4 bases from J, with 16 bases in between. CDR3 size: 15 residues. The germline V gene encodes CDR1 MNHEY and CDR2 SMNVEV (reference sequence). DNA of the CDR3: TGTGCCAGCAGTCCCAGAGGGCACGGGGCAGATACGCAGTATTTT. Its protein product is CASSPRGHGADTQYF.

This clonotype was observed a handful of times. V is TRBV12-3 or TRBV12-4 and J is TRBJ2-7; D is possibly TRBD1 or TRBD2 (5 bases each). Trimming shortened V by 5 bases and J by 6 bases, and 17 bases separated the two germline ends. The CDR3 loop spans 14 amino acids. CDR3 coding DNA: TGTGCCAGCAGTATGCAGGGAGTTCCCTCCGAGCAGTACTTC. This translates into CASSMQGVPSEQYF.

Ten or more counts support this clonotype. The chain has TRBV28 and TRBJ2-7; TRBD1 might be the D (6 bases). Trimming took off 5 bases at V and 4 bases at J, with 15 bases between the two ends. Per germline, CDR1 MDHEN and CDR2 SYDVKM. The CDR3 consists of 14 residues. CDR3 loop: CASSDQDSQYEQYF. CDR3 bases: TGTGCCAGCAGTGATCAGGACAGCCAGTACGAGCAGTACTTC.

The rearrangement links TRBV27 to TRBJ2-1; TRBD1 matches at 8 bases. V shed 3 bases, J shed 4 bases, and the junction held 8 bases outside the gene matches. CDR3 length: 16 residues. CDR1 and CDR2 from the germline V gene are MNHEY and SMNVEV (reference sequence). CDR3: CASSFSGTGAYNEQFF. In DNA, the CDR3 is TGTGCCAGCAGTTTCTCCGGGACAGGCGCTTACAATGAGCAGTTCTTC.

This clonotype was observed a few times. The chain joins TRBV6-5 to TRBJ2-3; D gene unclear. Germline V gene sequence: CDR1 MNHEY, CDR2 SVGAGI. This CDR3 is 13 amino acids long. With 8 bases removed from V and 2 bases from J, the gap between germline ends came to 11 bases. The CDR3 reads CASSNVDTDTQYF. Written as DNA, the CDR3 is TGTGCCAGCTCAAACGTCGACACAGATACGCAGTATTTT.

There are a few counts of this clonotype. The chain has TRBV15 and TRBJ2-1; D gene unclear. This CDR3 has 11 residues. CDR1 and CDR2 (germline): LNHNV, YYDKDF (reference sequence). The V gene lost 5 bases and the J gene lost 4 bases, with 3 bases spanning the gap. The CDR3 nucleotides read TGTGCCACCAGCGGATACAATGAGCAGTTCTTC. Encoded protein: CATSGYNEQFF.

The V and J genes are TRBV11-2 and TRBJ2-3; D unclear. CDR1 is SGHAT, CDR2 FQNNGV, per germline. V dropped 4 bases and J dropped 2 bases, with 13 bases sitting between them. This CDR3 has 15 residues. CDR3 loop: CASSYSRRATDTQYF. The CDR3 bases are TGTGCCAGCAGCTACTCGAGAAGGGCCACAGATACGCAGTATTTT.

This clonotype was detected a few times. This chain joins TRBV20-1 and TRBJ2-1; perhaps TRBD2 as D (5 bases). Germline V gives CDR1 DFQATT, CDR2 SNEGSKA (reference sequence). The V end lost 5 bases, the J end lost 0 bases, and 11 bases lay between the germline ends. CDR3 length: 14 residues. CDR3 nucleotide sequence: TGCAGTGCTCTAGCTGCCAGCTCCTACAATGAGCAGTTCTTC. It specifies CSALAASSYNEQFF.

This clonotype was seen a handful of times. CDR3: CSATQGHSNQPQHF. The CDR3 nucleotides are TGCAGTGCTACCCAGGGTCATAGCAATCAGCCCCAGCATTTT. The chain has TRBV20-1 and TRBJ1-5, with D perhaps matching TRBD1 (5 bases). The CDR3 has 14 amino acids. Per germline, CDR1 DFQATT and CDR2 SNEGSKA (reference sequence). Trimming took off 4 bases at V and 0 bases at J, with 10 bases between the two ends.

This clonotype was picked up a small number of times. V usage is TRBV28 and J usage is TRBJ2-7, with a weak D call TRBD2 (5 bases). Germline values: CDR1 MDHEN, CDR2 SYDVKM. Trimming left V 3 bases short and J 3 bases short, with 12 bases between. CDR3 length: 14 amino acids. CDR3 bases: TGTGCCAGCAGTTTTTCGGGGTCAGTCTACGAGCAGTACTTC. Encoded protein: CASSFSGSVYEQYF.

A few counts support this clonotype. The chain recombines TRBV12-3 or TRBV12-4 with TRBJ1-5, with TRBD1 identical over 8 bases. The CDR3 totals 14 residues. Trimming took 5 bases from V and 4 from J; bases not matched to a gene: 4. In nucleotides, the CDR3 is TGTGCCAGCAGTGGACAGGGAGGGAATCAGCCCCAGCATTTT. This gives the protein CASSGQGGNQPQHF.

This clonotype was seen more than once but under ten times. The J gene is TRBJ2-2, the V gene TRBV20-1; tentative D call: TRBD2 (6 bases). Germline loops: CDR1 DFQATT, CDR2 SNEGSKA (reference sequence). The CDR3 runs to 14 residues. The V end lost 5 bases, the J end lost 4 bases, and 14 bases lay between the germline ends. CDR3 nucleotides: TGCAGTGCTCCTACACGGGGGAGCACCGGGGAGCTGTTTTTT. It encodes CSAPTRGSTGELFF.

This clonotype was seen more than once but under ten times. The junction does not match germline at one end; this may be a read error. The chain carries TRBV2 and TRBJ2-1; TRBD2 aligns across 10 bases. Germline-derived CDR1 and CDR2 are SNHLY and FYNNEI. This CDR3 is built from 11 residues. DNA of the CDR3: TGTGCCAGGGGTACTAGCGGGAAAAACATCTTC. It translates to CARGTSGKNIF.

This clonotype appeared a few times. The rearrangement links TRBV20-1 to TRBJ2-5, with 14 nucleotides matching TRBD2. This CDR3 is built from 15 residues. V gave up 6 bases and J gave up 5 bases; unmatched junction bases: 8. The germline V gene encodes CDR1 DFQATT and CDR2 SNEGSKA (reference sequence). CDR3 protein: CSARLAGGPRETQYF. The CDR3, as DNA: TGCAGTGCCCGACTAGCGGGAGGGCCTCGTGAGACCCAGTACTTC.

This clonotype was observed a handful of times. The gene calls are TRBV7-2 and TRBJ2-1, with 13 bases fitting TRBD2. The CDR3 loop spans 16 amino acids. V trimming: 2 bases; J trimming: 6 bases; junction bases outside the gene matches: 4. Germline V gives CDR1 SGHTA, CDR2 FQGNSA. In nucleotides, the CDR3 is TGTGCCAGCAGCTTATGGGGACTAGCGGGACTCAATGAGCAGTTCTTC. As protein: CASSLWGLAGLNEQFF.

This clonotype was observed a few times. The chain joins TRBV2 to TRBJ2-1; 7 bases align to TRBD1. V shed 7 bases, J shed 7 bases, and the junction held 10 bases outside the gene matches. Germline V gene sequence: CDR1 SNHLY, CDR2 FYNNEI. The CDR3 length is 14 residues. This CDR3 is CASTQRGRGNEQFF. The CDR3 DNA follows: TGTGCCAGCACACAGAGGGGGCGCGGGAATGAGCAGTTCTTC.

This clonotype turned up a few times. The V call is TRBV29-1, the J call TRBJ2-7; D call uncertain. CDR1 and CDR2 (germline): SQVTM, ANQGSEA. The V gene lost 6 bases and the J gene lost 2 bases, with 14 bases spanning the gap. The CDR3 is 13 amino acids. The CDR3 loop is CSVVDPTAYEQYF. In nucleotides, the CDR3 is TGCAGCGTAGTAGATCCAACAGCCTACGAGCAGTACTTC.

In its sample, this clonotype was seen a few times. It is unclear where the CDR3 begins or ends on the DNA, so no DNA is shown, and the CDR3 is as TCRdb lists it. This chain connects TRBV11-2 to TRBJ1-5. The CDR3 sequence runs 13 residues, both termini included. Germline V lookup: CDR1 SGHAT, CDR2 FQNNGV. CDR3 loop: CASSASLYQPQHF.

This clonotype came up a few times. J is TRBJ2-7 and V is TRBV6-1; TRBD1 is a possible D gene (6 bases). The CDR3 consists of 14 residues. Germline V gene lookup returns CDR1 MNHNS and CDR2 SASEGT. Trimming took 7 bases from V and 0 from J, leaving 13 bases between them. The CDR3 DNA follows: TGTGCCAGCACTGTGGGGGCAGACTCCTACGAGCAGTACTTC. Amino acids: CASTVGADSYEQYF.

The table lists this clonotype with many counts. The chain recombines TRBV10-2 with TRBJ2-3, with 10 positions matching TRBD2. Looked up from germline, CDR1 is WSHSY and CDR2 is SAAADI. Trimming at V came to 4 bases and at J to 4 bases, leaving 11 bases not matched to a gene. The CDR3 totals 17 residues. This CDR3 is CASSVGFSSGSSDTQYF. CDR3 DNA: TGCGCCAGCAGTGTAGGATTCTCTAGCGGGAGTTCAGATACGCAGTATTTT.

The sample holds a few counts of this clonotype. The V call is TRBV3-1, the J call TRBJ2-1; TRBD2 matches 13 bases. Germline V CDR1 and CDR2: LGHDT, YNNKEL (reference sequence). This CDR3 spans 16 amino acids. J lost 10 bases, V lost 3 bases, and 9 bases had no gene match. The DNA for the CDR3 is TGTGCCAGCAGCCACGAACTAGCGGGAGGGCCAAGGGAGCAGTTCTTC. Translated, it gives CASSHELAGGPREQFF.

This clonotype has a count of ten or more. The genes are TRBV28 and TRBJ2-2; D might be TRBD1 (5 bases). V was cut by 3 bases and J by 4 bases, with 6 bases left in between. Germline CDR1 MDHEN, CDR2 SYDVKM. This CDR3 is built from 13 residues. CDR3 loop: CASSFRATGELFF. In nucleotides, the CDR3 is TGTGCCAGCAGTTTCAGGGCCACCGGGGAGCTGTTTTTT.

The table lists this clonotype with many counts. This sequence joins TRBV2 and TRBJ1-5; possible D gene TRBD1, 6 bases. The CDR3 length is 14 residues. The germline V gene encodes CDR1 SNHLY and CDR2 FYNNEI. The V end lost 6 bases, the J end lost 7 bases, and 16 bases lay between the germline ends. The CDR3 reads CASRLQGSQQPQHF. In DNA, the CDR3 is TGTGCCAGCAGACTACAGGGTTCACAGCAGCCCCAGCATTTT.

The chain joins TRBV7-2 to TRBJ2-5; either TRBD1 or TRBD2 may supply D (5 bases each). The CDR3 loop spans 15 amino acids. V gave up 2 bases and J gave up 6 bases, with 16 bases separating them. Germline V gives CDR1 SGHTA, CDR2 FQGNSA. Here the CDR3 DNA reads TGTGCCAGCAGCTTAATCCCAGGGCCGGGGAAGACCCAGTACTTC. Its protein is CASSLIPGPGKTQYF.